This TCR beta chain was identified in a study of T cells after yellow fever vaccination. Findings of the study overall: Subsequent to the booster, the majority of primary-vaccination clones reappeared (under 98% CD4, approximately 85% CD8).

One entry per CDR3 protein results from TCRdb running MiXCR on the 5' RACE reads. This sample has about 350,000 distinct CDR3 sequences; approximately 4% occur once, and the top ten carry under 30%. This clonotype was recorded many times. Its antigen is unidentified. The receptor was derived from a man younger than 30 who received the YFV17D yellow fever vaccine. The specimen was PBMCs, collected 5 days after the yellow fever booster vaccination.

CDR3 DNA: TGCAGCGTTGAAATGCCGACCCAGGATACGCAGTATTTT. Amino acids: CSVEMPTQDTQYF. The J gene is TRBJ2-3, the V gene TRBV29-1; no clear D. The germline V and J ends were trimmed by 2 bases and 6 bases, with 12 bases remaining between them. The CDR3 loop spans 13 amino acids. Germline values: CDR1 SQVTM, CDR2 ANQGSEA.